This T cell receptor beta chain was captured in a study of blood T cell repertoires in COVID-19 (dated by TCRdb to 2018 to 2020). Regarding the research as a whole: The collaborator samples originated in the United States, Italy and Spain and spanned the acute and convalescent phases of COVID-19. HLA class I and class II types, where available, came from metadata supplied by the sample provider rather than from assay-based typing. The material from the prospective study consisted of cDNA or gDNA derived from T cells, B-cell-depleted T cells, or PBMCs. Deeply sampled blood TCRbeta repertoires from subjects exposed to, actively infected with, or recovered from COVID-19 were included in the dataset. Samples came from the ongoing ImmuneRACE study (first 160 participants) plus 1,254 subjects from 6 global collaborators. The sample metadata nearly always contained a de-identified subject ID, COVID-19 status, age in years and sex. The repertoires were released in a freely available public database intended as a resource for research on the immune response to SARS-CoV-2. Study-wide findings and limitations: The amount of clinical and demographic metadata varied by source and participant and was provided uncurated.

The immunoSEQ Assay, a bias-controlled multiplex PCR, was used to amplify TCRbeta CDR3 regions from genomic DNA. Per the source publication's procedure: The number of nucleated cells in each sample was estimated by amplification of reference gene primers within the assay. To quantify the absolute abundance of each unique TCRbeta CDR3 rearrangement, sequence reads were collapsed and filtered. For each sample, productive Simpson clonality was calculated as the square root of Simpson's diversity index across productive rearrangements. TCRdb carries this immuneACCESS record with in-frame sequences only. Its versions omit some clonotypes, under half of them owing to an unresolved V gene in the studies checked, with the rest unexplained. That table furnishes V, J and clone size, whereas the DNA furnished D and trimming. The sample records roughly 150,000 clones, approximately 93% of which are singletons. The biggest ten clones account for 1.5% to 2.5% of the sample.

According to the germline V gene, CDR1 reads LGHNT and CDR2 reads FRNRAP. The trim is 7 bases for V and 3 bases for J, with a gap of 13 bases between the germline ends. The CDR3 sequence holds 13 residues, the cysteine and phenylalanine included. Only the CDR3 DNA stays, 39 bases, in frame from base 1. To note about this clone: Its antigen is currently not known. Base qualities are not recorded, but no much larger clone differs from it by a single base.

At one collaborating source in Seattle, patients were enrolled during active infection and were followed longitudinally through the course of disease. The collaborating institutions used their own protocols to collect whole blood in K2EDTA tubes. Collaborator samples were shipped for TCRbeta analysis as frozen whole blood, isolated PBMCs, or DNA extracted from either sample type. Sequencing input: peripheral blood. The source is an older woman with COVID-19, enrolled during active disease. Here the chain combines TRBV12-5 and TRBJ2-7; TRBD2 could be the D gene, as 6 bases match. The DNA sequence is given as TGTGCTAGTGCCCGGGACGGGGGCTACGAGCAGTACTTC. Translated, this is CASARDGGYEQYF.